The clone carrying this T cell receptor (beta chain) was counted between two and nine times. Antigen specificity is unknown. The data derive from a study of cytomegalovirus exposure and HLA in healthy donors. The wider study: The 100 to 150 validation repertoires and the roughly 670 first-cohort repertoires shared a platform, a later analysis reported.

The ends were cut back, 6 bases at V and 0 bases at J, with 11 bases in the middle. Germline V gene data show CDR1 as MNHEY and CDR2 as SVGAGI. There are 14 residues in the CDR3. Assay used: immunoSEQ multiplex PCR; TCRdb lists only in-frame clones, some missing. This sample has fewer than 200,000 clones, with approximately 86% found just once. Study results and limitations: In vitro work confirmed that a few CMV-associated chains recognize CMV antigens.

The clonotype was recovered from a woman aged 18-30 years in good health and CMV-seronegative. Source material: PBMCs. The V call is TRBV6-5, the J call TRBJ1-2, with D unclear. The CDR3 protein is CASRDTLPNYGYTF. The CDR3 nucleotides are TGTGCCAGCAGAGACACTTTACCTAACTATGGCTACACCTTC.